The 14 T cell receptor beta chains listed next were all sequenced from one sample in a study of beta chain features in type 1 diabetes. General study findings and limits: Type 1 diabetes patients had moderately but significantly shorter TCRB CDR3s in all four CD4+ subsets.

These receptors are not linked to any known antigen. Reverse transcription of all isolated RNA meant that expressed TCRB transcripts were sequenced. Assay: immunoSEQ multiplex PCR; the TCRdb copy retains only in-frame clones and omits some. The sample lists about 650,000 clones, around 12% occurring once. The sequencing input was naive CD4+ T cells from blood. The receptors come from a man in his thirties or forties with type 1 diabetes.

This clone has more than one count but fewer than ten. This chain connects TRBV29-1 to TRBJ2-7, with 8 bases fitting TRBD2. Germline loops: CDR1 SQVTM, CDR2 ANQGSEA. The J segment lost 5 bases and the V segment lost 4 bases, leaving 4 bases of the junction unmatched. This CDR3 spans 12 amino acids. The CDR3 coding sequence is TGCAGCGTTGGGCCGGGGGGGGACGAGCAGTACTTC. Translating it yields CSVGPGGDEQYF.

This clone turned up a few times. V is TRBV6-1 and J is TRBJ2-7; possibly TRBD2 for D (5 bases). V was clipped by 2 bases and J by 2 bases, with 13 bases between them. The germline V gene has CDR1 MNHNS and CDR2 SASEGT. This CDR3 is 15 amino acids long. The CDR3 sequence is CASSESSGPTYEQYF. CDR3 coding DNA: TGTGCCAGCAGTGAAAGCAGCGGACCGACCTACGAGCAGTACTTC.

Only a few counts were recorded for this clone. This chain joins TRBV2 and TRBJ2-7; the match to TRBD1 covers 8 bases. This CDR3 comprises 11 residues. The germline CDR1 and CDR2 sequences are SNHLY and FYNNEI. The V segment lost 6 bases and the J segment 11 bases; nucleotides outside the gene matches: 6. For the CDR3, the DNA is TGTGCCAGCAGGAGACAGGGGCCCAAGTACTTC. It codes for CASRRQGPKYF.

This rearrangement joins TRBV11-2 to TRBJ2-3, with TRBD2 matching over 8 bases. In germline, CDR1 is SGHAT, CDR2 FQNNGV. The CDR3 extends over 14 amino acids. The V and J ends lost 5 bases and 5 bases, in that order; junction bases with no gene match: 6. Here the CDR3 DNA reads TGTGCCAGCAGCCCGGGACTAGGGTTAGATACGCAGTATTTT. This encodes CASSPGLGLDTQYF.

There are a few counts of this clone. The chain couples TRBV18 to TRBJ2-1; D uncertain. Germline-derived CDR1 and CDR2 are KGHSH and LQKENI. Between the trimmed V and J ends, which lost 3 bases and 7 bases, there was a span of 13 bases. The CDR3 is made up of 14 amino acids. The CDR3 DNA reads as TGTGCCAGCTCACCCCAAGGGCAGCCGAATGAGCAGTTCTTC. Translating gives CASSPQGQPNEQFF.

V is TRBV7-2 and J is TRBJ2-7; the D is unclear. V shed 1 base and J shed 6 bases, with 7 bases lying between them. Germline lookup yields CDR1 SGHTA and CDR2 FQGNSA. This CDR3 is 12 amino acids long. CDR3 nucleotides: TGTGCCAGCAGCTTAGATTGGTCCGAGCAGTACTTC. It specifies CASSLDWSEQYF.

This clone has only a few counts. The rearrangement joins TRBV7-2 to TRBJ2-1, with D possibly matching TRBD2 (5 bases). CDR1 SGHTA and CDR2 FQGNSA come from the germline V gene. The V gene lost 5 bases and the J gene lost 8 bases, with 13 bases spanning the gap. The CDR3 spans 13 residues. CDR3 bases: TGTGCCAGCAGCCCACTAGGTCCCGATGAGCAGTTCTTC. The encoded protein is CASSPLGPDEQFF.

The chain carries TRBV30 and TRBJ2-7, with 8 nucleotides matching TRBD1. From germline, CDR1 is GTSNPN and CDR2 SVGIG (reference sequence). The CDR3 is made up of 11 amino acids. Trimming took 4 bases from V and 7 from J; bases not matched to a gene: 3. The CDR3 here is CAWIRGREQYF. The CDR3 coding sequence is TGTGCCTGGATCAGGGGGCGTGAGCAGTACTTC.

The chain is built from TRBV10-3 and TRBJ2-1; a weak D match, TRBD1 (5 bases). CDR1 is ENHRY, CDR2 SYGVKD, per germline. V lost 0 bases, J lost 0 bases, and 9 bases lay in between. The CDR3 sequence is 16 residues long. CDR3 coding DNA: TGTGCCATCAGTGAGTCGGGTCAGGGCTCCTACAATGAGCAGTTCTTC. Translation gives CAISESGQGSYNEQFF.

A word on this clone: At the DNA level, this CDR3 is encoded by other sequences in the same sample as well. The CDR3 DNA follows: TGTGCCAGCAGTTTAAATTACAATGAGCAGTTCTTC. It encodes CASSLNYNEQFF. The chain is built from TRBV27 and TRBJ2-1; D ambiguous. V lost 2 bases, J lost 4 bases, and 3 bases lay in between. There are 12 residues in the CDR3. The germline V gene has CDR1 MNHEY and CDR2 SMNVEV (reference sequence).

This clone was observed a handful of times. The chain carries TRBV9 and TRBJ2-3; D is uncertain. Germline values: CDR1 SGDLS, CDR2 YYNGEE. This CDR3 contains 14 residues. Trimming removed 0 bases from V and 8 bases from J, with 13 bases in between. The CDR3 region is CASSVAPSVGTQYF. DNA for the CDR3: TGTGCCAGCAGCGTAGCCCCCAGCGTGGGTACGCAGTATTTT.

This clone was detected a few times. V gene TRBV19 combines with J gene TRBJ1-5, with TRBD1 as a possible D gene (5 bases). From germline, CDR1 is LNHDA and CDR2 SQIVND (reference sequence). The V end lost 6 bases, the J end lost 4 bases, and 7 bases lay between the germline ends. This CDR3 spans 12 amino acids. The CDR3: CASRRGNQPQHF. CDR3 coding DNA: TGTGCCAGTAGAAGGGGTAATCAGCCCCAGCATTTT.

This clone appeared once. The chain uses TRBV7-2 and TRBJ2-7; 7 bases are a match to TRBD1. Germline values: CDR1 SGHTA, CDR2 FQGNSA. This CDR3 comprises 13 residues. Trimming cost V 1 base and J 6 bases; bases outside gene matches: 3. The CDR3 DNA sequence: TGTGCCAGCAGCTTAGGACAGGGACGCGAGCAGTACTTC. Its translation is CASSLGQGREQYF.

This chain links TRBV6-5 with TRBJ2-1; the D gene is possibly TRBD1 (6 bases). The CDR3 contains 15 residues. The V and J ends lost 6 bases and 0 bases respectively, with 12 bases between them. In germline, CDR1 is MNHEY, CDR2 SVGAGI. The CDR3 loop is CASSWQGTSYNEQFF. For the CDR3, the DNA is TGTGCCAGCAGCTGGCAGGGGACCTCCTACAATGAGCAGTTCTTC.